This record concerns one TCR beta chain sequence. Its specificity is unknown. UMI-labeled TRB cDNA libraries were prepared by 5' RACE. TCRdb re-called the 5' RACE reads, yielding one record per CDR3 amino acid sequence without DNA. Its table lists approximately 100,000 distinct CDR3 sequences. This record belongs to a study of CXCR3-negative and CXCR3-positive naive CD8 T cells. Study-wide background: Summed over all libraries, TRB reads came to roughly 150 million, with about 1.5 +/- 0.3 million per library. Findings and limits, study-wide: PBMCs showed partially decreased CXCR3 expression after cryopreservation, and most assays used fresh PBMCs. Naive cells that were CXCR3-positive had more hydrophobic TRB CDR3s (compared with CXCR3-negative naive cells). Naive CXCR3-negative cells resembled naive CXCR3-positive cells in TRBV-TRBJ usage; memory cells differed. Memory CD8+ cells had much lower diversity, and both naive subsets had comparably high diversity.

The sample was naive CXCR3+ CD8+ T cells from blood. This sample's subset: CD45RO-CCR7+CD27+CD95- naive CD8+ T cells expressing CXCR3 (TNR3+). The TCR originated in a human donor in good health. Some clones in this sample may be carry-over from other donors' samples.

This chain's CDR3 is CSTLSGTSTDTQYF. The chain is built from TRBV29-1 and TRBJ2-3; TCRdb indicates TRBD2, and absent DNA this call remains unverified. Germline values: CDR1 SQVTM, CDR2 ANQGSEA. This CDR3 has 14 amino acids.